This entry features one TCR beta chain sequence. It has no known antigen specificity. No per-base quality is available; no much larger clone lies one base away. Distinct nucleotide sequences in the sample also encode this CDR3. The immunoSEQ Assay, a bias-controlled multiplex PCR, was used to amplify TCRbeta CDR3 regions from genomic DNA. The original pipeline was this. Nucleated cell counts per sample were estimated from amplification of reference gene primers within the assay. To quantify the absolute abundance of each unique TCRbeta CDR3 rearrangement, sequence reads were collapsed and filtered. Productive Simpson clonality was computed per sample as the square root of Simpson's diversity index over productive rearrangements. The table comes from immuneACCESS by way of TCRdb, which keeps in-frame sequences with V and J called. Part of the clones is missing from these tables; in studies checked, under half for an unresolved V gene and the rest for unknown reasons. That table supplies the V and J calls and clone size; D and trimming were determined from the DNA. This sample is represented by 350,000 to 450,000 clones; approximately 89% of them were singletons. The ten largest clones take up roughly 1.6% of the sample.

At one collaborating source in Seattle, patients were enrolled during active infection and were followed longitudinally through the course of disease. Each collaborating institution followed its own protocols to collect whole blood in K2EDTA tubes. For TCRbeta analysis, collaborators shipped samples in one of three forms: frozen whole blood, isolated PBMCs, or DNA extracted from either of those sample types. The CDR3 sequence holds 14 residues, the cysteine and phenylalanine included. This entry keeps only the CDR3 DNA: 42 bases, framed from base 1. From a lookup of the germline V gene, CDR1 and CDR2 are MGHRA and YSYEKL. Trimming takes 0 bases from V and 3 bases from J, and the germline ends sit 8 bases apart. These data come from a study of blood T cell repertoires in COVID-19 (dated by TCRdb to 2020 to 2022). A note on the overall study: Samples from collaborators originated in the United States, Italy and Spain and spanned both the acute and convalescent phases of COVID-19. Nearly every sample came with metadata listing a de-identified subject ID, COVID-19 status, age in years and sex. Where available, HLA class I and class II types were taken from metadata supplied by the sample provider and were not determined by assay-based typing. Deeply sampled blood TCRbeta repertoires from subjects exposed to, actively infected with, or recovered from COVID-19 were included in the dataset. The material from the prospective study consisted of cDNA or gDNA derived from T cells, B-cell-depleted T cells, or PBMCs. The repertoires were released in a freely available public database meant as a resource for research on the immune response to SARS-CoV-2. The samples were drawn from the first 160 participants of the ongoing ImmuneRACE study and from over a thousand subjects provided by 6 global collaborators.

General study outcomes and caveats: How much clinical and demographic metadata was included differed by source and by participant, and the metadata was provided uncurated.

The sequenced material came from peripheral blood. This chain joins TRBV4-1 to TRBJ1-1; a weak D assignment points to TRBD1 (6 bases agree). This TCR was recovered from a woman between 40 and 55 years old with COVID-19, enrolled during active disease. CDR3 reads: CASSQDRTDTEAFF. The nucleotide sequence is given as TGCGCCAGCAGCCAAGATAGGACAGACACTGAAGCTTTCTTT.